The entry that follows covers one TCR beta chain sequence. This sample was taken from a study of blood T cell repertoires in COVID-19. V dropped 1 base and J dropped 0 bases, with 15 bases sitting between them. Germline CDR1 and CDR2: LNHDA and SQIVND (reference sequence). The CDR3 loop spans 17 amino acids. Authors' methods: Quantification of nucleated cells was approximated via reference gene primer amplification. TCRdb keeps only in-frame clones here, not all; method: immunoSEQ multiplex PCR. D and trimming were read from the DNA, whereas the V and J calls and clone size are those reported in that table. The sample lists under 350,000 clones; roughly 85% were seen once.

The chain has TRBV19 and TRBJ1-1; D is ambiguous. Sequencing was done on a sample of peripheral blood. The TCR comes from a human donor in a cohort sampled during active COVID-19. DNA for the CDR3: TGTGCCAGTAGTATAGCTGAGGGTTGGGGAATGAACACTGAAGCTTTCTTT. Protein: CASSIAEGWGMNTEAFF.